This T cell receptor (beta chain) was sequenced during a study of T-cell memory formation after mild COVID-19. Across the study: Among the donors, TCR clusters were largely specific to each donor. The study, taken as a whole, reports: There was a balanced CD4/CD8 profile in clones contracting day 15 to 85, and later expanders leaned CD4+. Shrinking CD4+ clones were chiefly CM and EM; CD8+ ones were chiefly EMRA.

Points on this clonotype: Its antigen is not known.

Constant-segment-primed 5'RACE gave TCR alpha and TCR beta cDNA libraries with sample barcodes and UMIs. TCRdb fed the 5' RACE reads into MiXCR, producing one record per CDR3 protein. The data hold 200,000 to 250,000 distinct CDR3 sequences, with more than 25% observed a single time. The source of this sequence is an adult woman who had mild COVID-19 (a few samples of this study predate the infection). Cell type and time point are not known. Sample: PBMCs or a T cell subset sorted from them (not recorded which).

In DNA, the CDR3 is TGCGCCAGCAGAGATTACAGGGACTCTGGAAACACCATATATTTT. Amino acids: CASRDYRDSGNTIYF. The rearrangement links TRBV4-1 to TRBJ1-3; TRBD1 is a possible D gene (6 bases). The CDR3 totals 15 residues. V lost 6 bases to trimming and J lost 0 bases, with 12 bases between them. The germline CDR1 and CDR2 sequences are MGHRA and YSYEKL.